This passage covers 14 T cell receptor beta chains from one sample sequenced in a study of cytomegalovirus exposure and HLA in healthy donors. The PCR made use of 60 Vbeta and 13 Jbeta primers. TCRdb's table, derived via immunoSEQ multiplex PCR, lists solely in-frame clones and lacks some. The data hold tens of thousands of clones, with more than 70% observed a single time. The sample consisted of PBMCs. These receptors were obtained from a male donor in good health and CMV-seronegative.

This clone was seen once. The gene calls are TRBV9 and TRBJ1-6; perhaps TRBD1 as D (6 bases). This CDR3 has 13 amino acids. CDR1 SGDLS and CDR2 YYNGEE come from the germline V gene. Trimming stripped 0 bases from V and 10 bases from J, with 8 bases between. For the CDR3, the DNA is TGTGCCAGCAGCGTAGAGGGGGGGTCACCCCTCCACTTT. Translated, it gives CASSVEGGSPLHF.

The chain recombines TRBV27 with TRBJ2-7, with 7 bases that match TRBD1. Germline values: CDR1 MNHEY, CDR2 SMNVEV (reference sequence). Trimming removed 8 bases from V and 2 bases from J; junction bases left unmatched: 9. The CDR3 contains 14 residues. The CDR3 bases are TGTGCCAGCGGGTACAGGGGTGGTACCTACGAGCAGTACTTC. Its protein product is CASGYRGGTYEQYF.

The genes are TRBV6-1 and TRBJ2-2, with 8 bases matching TRBD2. The CDR3 sequence is 17 residues long. Losses at the gene ends were 0 bases for V and 3 bases for J; bases not matched to a gene: 6. Germline lookup yields CDR1 MNHNS and CDR2 SASEGT. Here the CDR3 DNA reads TGTGCCAGCAGTGAAGCAAGGGCGGGGGGATACACCGGGGAGCTGTTTTTT. This codes for CASSEARAGGYTGELFF.

The chain carries TRBV10-3 and TRBJ1-5; D uncertain. Germline lookup yields CDR1 ENHRY and CDR2 SYGVKD. The CDR3 extends over 15 amino acids. V was trimmed by 10 bases and J by 0 bases, leaving 16 bases between them. The chain's CDR3 is CATSTGHLSNQPQHF. The CDR3 DNA is TGTGCCACTTCTACTGGGCACCTTAGCAATCAGCCCCAGCATTTT.

This clone was detected only once. This rearrangement joins TRBV25-1 to TRBJ2-7; no clear D. CDR3 length: 12 amino acids. Trimming took 5 bases from V and 3 from J, leaving 8 bases between them. Germline loops: CDR1 MGHDK, CDR2 SYGVNS. The CDR3 reads CASSRHIYEQYF. In nucleotides, the CDR3 is TGTGCCAGCAGTCGCCACATCTACGAGCAGTACTTC.

The rearrangement joins TRBV6-5 to TRBJ1-1; D possibly corresponds to TRBD1 (5 bases). V dropped 2 bases and J dropped 1 base, with 8 bases sitting between them. Germline CDR1 reads MNHEY; CDR2 reads SVGAGI. CDR3 length: 14 amino acids. CDR3 protein: CASSYRDWNTEAFF. The DNA for the CDR3 is TGTGCCAGCAGTTACCGGGACTGGAACACTGAAGCTTTCTTT.

This clone is a singleton in its sample. The rearrangement joins TRBV30 to TRBJ1-5, with unresolved D. CDR3 size: 13 residues. Trimming took off 1 base at V and 1 base at J, with 5 bases between the two ends. Germline values: CDR1 GTSNPN, CDR2 SVGIG (reference sequence). CDR3 nucleotide sequence: TGTGCCTGGAGTGCTTCCAGCAATCAGCCCCAGCATTTT. Translation gives CAWSASSNQPQHF.

The rearrangement uses TRBV30 and TRBJ1-2; the match to TRBD1 covers 9 bases. The CDR3 runs to 15 residues. V dropped 3 bases and J dropped 5; count of bases not matched to a gene: 10. Germline lookup yields CDR1 GTSNPN and CDR2 SVGIG (reference sequence). The CDR3 DNA is TGTGCCTGGAGACCAACGACAGGGGGGCCTTATGGCTACACCTTC. This codes for CAWRPTTGGPYGYTF.

J is TRBJ2-1 and V is TRBV29-1; D unresolved. Germline CDR1 reads SQVTM; CDR2 reads ANQGSEA. V was pared by 1 base and J by 5 bases, with 9 bases between. This CDR3 has 13 amino acids. CDR3 in DNA: TGCAGCGTTGAAGGTTACAGTGACAATGAGCAGTTCTTC. Protein product: CSVEGYSDNEQFF.

The rearrangement uses TRBV18 and TRBJ2-3; 14 bases are a match to TRBD2. The V and J ends lost 0 bases and 1 base, in that order; junction bases with no gene match: 3. This CDR3 is 18 amino acids long. Germline V lookup: CDR1 KGHSH, CDR2 LQKENI. The CDR3 DNA sequence: TGTGCCAGCTCACCACCGGGGACTAGCGGGGGTGGCACAGATACGCAGTATTTT. Residues: CASSPPGTSGGGTDTQYF.

The chain joins TRBV4-2 to TRBJ2-5; 12 nucleotides agree with TRBD2. The CDR3 has 18 residues. With V trimmed by 4 bases and J by 5 bases, 14 bases remained unmatched. CDR1 is LGHNA and CDR2 is YNFKEQ in the germline V gene. CDR3 in DNA: TGTGCCAGCAGCCCAAGACCTCTAGCGGGGGGGCAAAAGGAGACCCAGTACTTC. It translates to CASSPRPLAGGQKETQYF.

This chain connects TRBV6-1 to TRBJ2-7; 7 bases agree with TRBD2. The V and J ends lost 0 bases and 0 bases, in that order; junction bases with no gene match: 8. Per germline, CDR1 MNHNS and CDR2 SASEGT. CDR3 length equals 17 residues. The CDR3 reads CASSEAGGLVVSYEQYF. CDR3 DNA sequence: TGTGCCAGCAGTGAAGCAGGCGGACTAGTAGTCTCCTACGAGCAGTACTTC.

This clone was seen a few times. The rearrangement joins TRBV27 to TRBJ2-7, with 8 positions matching TRBD1. This CDR3 spans 17 amino acids. Trimming at V came to 1 base and at J to 2 bases, leaving 10 bases not matched to a gene. Germline V gene lookup returns CDR1 MNHEY and CDR2 SMNVEV (reference sequence). CDR3 sequence reads: CASSLWPAGTGAYEQYF. In nucleotides, the CDR3 is TGTGCCAGCAGTTTATGGCCGGCCGGGACAGGAGCCTACGAGCAGTACTTC.

This clone was observed once. This rearrangement joins TRBV19 to TRBJ2-5, with TRBD1 matching over 12 bases. Germline V gene lookup returns CDR1 LNHDA and CDR2 SQIVND (reference sequence). V was pared by 4 bases and J by 11 bases, with 8 bases of the junction left unmatched. The CDR3 contains 14 residues. The CDR3 here is CASSRDRGHDEQYF. CDR3 nucleotide sequence: TGTGCCAGTAGTAGGGACAGGGGGCACGATGAGCAGTACTTC.